A single sample gave rise to the 18 T cell receptor beta chains below, sequenced in a study of siplizumab effects on memory and regulatory T cells. Clones were read by immunoSEQ multiplex PCR, and TCRdb kept only the in-frame ones, dropping some. The table includes some 96,000 clones, around 92% detected once. The specimen sequenced was CD4+ T cells sorted from blood. These receptors were taken from a human donor in good health.

The chain combines TRBV7-9 with TRBJ1-5; possible D gene TRBD1, 5 bases. V lost 2 bases and J 4 bases, leaving 15 bases between the germline ends. The CDR3 runs 16 residues. Germline CDR1 and CDR2: SEHNR and FQNEAQ (reference sequence). CDR3 coding DNA: TGTGCCAGCAGCTTATTCGCAGGGAAGGCAAATCAGCCCCAGCATTTT. It encodes CASSLFAGKANQPQHF.

The chain carries TRBV11-2 and TRBJ2-3; D uncertain. CDR3 length: 15 residues. Per the germline V gene, CDR1 is SGHAT and CDR2 is FQNNGV. Trimming removed 1 base at V and 0 bases at J, with 8 bases between. DNA for the CDR3: TGTGCCAGCAGCTTAGGGAGTAGCAGCACAGATACGCAGTATTTT. Its translation is CASSLGSSSTDTQYF.

The genes are TRBV5-6 and TRBJ2-3, with unresolved D. Per germline, CDR1 SGHDT and CDR2 YYEEEE. V lost 4 bases and J lost 6, with 18 bases in between. The CDR3 runs 15 residues. In DNA form, the CDR3 reads TGTGCCAGCAGCCCCCGGGCCCTGGGGTCCGATACGCAGTATTTT. Protein product: CASSPRALGSDTQYF.

The rearrangement links TRBV7-2 to TRBJ2-3, with D perhaps matching TRBD1 (7 bases). This CDR3 has 15 amino acids. Trimming left V 4 bases short and J 0 bases short, with 11 bases between. Per germline, CDR1 SGHTA and CDR2 FQGNSA. DNA for the CDR3: TGTGCCAGCAGCTGGGGGGACAGAAGCACAGATACGCAGTATTTT. Translation: CASSWGDRSTDTQYF.

This clone occurred once. J is TRBJ2-4 and V is TRBV28; D perhaps matches TRBD2 (7 bases). This CDR3 comprises 15 residues. Trimming pared 2 bases from V and 3 bases from J, leaving 11 bases between. The germline gives CDR1 MDHEN, CDR2 SYDVKM. For the CDR3, the DNA is TGTGCCAGCAGTTTAGGGGGGGCAAACAAAAACATTCAGTACTTC. The encoded protein is CASSLGGANKNIQYF.

The J gene is TRBJ2-5, the V gene TRBV6-1, with a tentative D call TRBD2 (5 bases). Trimming cost V 3 bases and J 7 bases, with 12 bases left between them. The CDR3 spans 13 residues. Germline CDR1 reads MNHNS; CDR2 reads SASEGT. Here the CDR3 reads CASSETGFPTQYF. CDR3 coding DNA: TGTGCCAGCAGTGAGACGGGGTTCCCGACCCAGTACTTC.

J is TRBJ1-4 and V is TRBV6-5; D uncertain. This CDR3 is 14 amino acids long. CDR1 is MNHEY and CDR2 is SVGAGI in the germline V gene. The germline V and J ends were trimmed by 6 bases and 6 bases, with 14 bases remaining between them. CDR3: CASRQAGGYEKLFF. As DNA, the CDR3 is TGTGCCAGCAGGCAGGCCGGCGGCTATGAAAAACTGTTTTTT.

The rearrangement links TRBV19 to TRBJ1-1; D is unresolved. The CDR3 covers 14 residues. V shed 4 bases and J shed 4 bases, with 13 bases lying between them. CDR1 is LNHDA and CDR2 is SQIVND in the germline V gene (reference sequence). Here the CDR3 DNA reads TGTGCCAGTAGTACGACCGCCACGGGCACTGAAGCTTTCTTT. Translated: CASSTTATGTEAFF.

This clone occurred once. The V and J genes are TRBV7-3 and TRBJ2-1, with 7 bases matching TRBD1. The CDR3 totals 16 residues. The junction had 12 bases not matched to a gene; V was cut back by 3 bases and J by 7 bases. Germline CDR1 reads SGHTA; CDR2 reads FQGTGA. CDR3 DNA sequence: TGTGCCAGCAGCTTTCGACGGGACAGTCCAGGAAATGAGCAGTTCTTC. This translates into CASSFRRDSPGNEQFF.

The genes are TRBV7-9 and TRBJ1-6, with 7 bases matching TRBD1. Germline assignment: CDR1 SEHNR and CDR2 FQNEAQ (reference sequence). V lost 4 bases, J lost 12 bases, and 9 bases stayed unmatched. The CDR3 loop spans 14 amino acids. The CDR3 loop reads CASSSLSDRIPLHF. The DNA of the CDR3 is TGTGCCAGCAGCTCCCTTTCGGACAGGATACCCCTCCACTTT.

This chain links TRBV28 with TRBJ2-3, with D possibly TRBD1 on 6 matching bases. Looked up from germline, CDR1 is MDHEN and CDR2 is SYDVKM. V was clipped by 10 bases and J by 4 bases, with 21 bases between them. This CDR3 spans 15 amino acids. The CDR3 nucleotides read TGTGCCACCATAGGAGTCAGGGGCTCTGCAGATACGCAGTATTTT. Amino acid sequence: CATIGVRGSADTQYF.

In this sample, this clone turned up once. This sequence joins TRBV6-5 and TRBJ1-6; D remains unclear. The CDR3 runs 13 residues. V lost 5 bases to trimming and J lost 10 bases, with 12 bases between them. Germline V lookup: CDR1 MNHEY, CDR2 SVGAGI. DNA of the CDR3: TGTGCCAGCAGTCCCCTTGGGAGGTCACCCCTCCACTTT. Protein: CASSPLGRSPLHF.

The gene calls are TRBV5-6 and TRBJ2-1; weak D call: TRBD2 (5 bases). The CDR3 contains 16 residues. The germline V gene encodes CDR1 SGHDT and CDR2 YYEEEE. Trimming removed 0 bases from V and 1 base from J, with 11 bases in between. CDR3 bases: TGTGCCAGCAGCTTGGATGGCGGGCGATCCTACAATGAGCAGTTCTTC. It codes for CASSLDGGRSYNEQFF.

The genes are TRBV20-1 and TRBJ2-5; no clear D gene. The CDR3 contains 10 residues. The V gene's germline CDR1 is DFQATT and CDR2 SNEGSKA (reference sequence). The V end was cut by 4 bases, the J end by 5 bases, with 5 bases between. CDR3 sequence (DNA): TGCAGTGCTACAGCGGAGACCCAGTACTTC. Protein: CSATAETQYF.

The V call is TRBV6-5, the J call TRBJ1-1; 9 positions agree with TRBD1. Per germline, CDR1 MNHEY and CDR2 SVGAGI. The junction had 14 bases not matched to a gene; V was cut back by 5 bases and J by 10 bases. CDR3 size: 15 residues. For the CDR3, the DNA is TGTGCCAGCAGTGGAAGAGGTCCGGGACAGGGTGGAGCTTTCTTT. As protein: CASSGRGPGQGGAFF.

The rearrangement uses TRBV6-5 and TRBJ1-2, with D unresolved. This CDR3 region has 12 residues. V lost 8 bases, J lost 4 bases, and 11 bases lay in between. Germline lookup yields CDR1 MNHEY and CDR2 SVGAGI. DNA for the CDR3: TGTGCCAGCGGGTGGGCTAGCTATGGCTACACCTTC. Its translation is CASGWASYGYTF.

The CDR3 nucleotides are TGTGCCAGCAGTGAGATGGGGACAGGGAGACATTTT. Translating it yields CASSEMGTGRHF. The V and J genes are TRBV2 and TRBJ1-5; 9 bases map to TRBD1. In germline, CDR1 is SNHLY, CDR2 FYNNEI. The ends lost 3 bases at V and 16 bases at J; junction bases unmatched: 7. The CDR3 has 12 amino acids. The whole variable domain, filled in from reference TRBV2 and TRBJ1-5, reads EPEVTQTPSHQVTQMGQEVILRCVPISNHLYFYWYRQILGQKVEFLVSFYNNEISEKSEIFDDQFSVERPDGSNFTLKIRSTKLEDSAMYFCASSEMGTGRHFGDGTRLSIL.

This chain uses TRBV4-3 with TRBJ2-1; 9 positions agree with TRBD1. The CDR3 extends over 15 amino acids. Germline values: CDR1 LGHNA, CDR2 YSLEER. V was clipped by 1 base and J by 13 bases; unmatched bases: 11. The CDR3 region is CASSQGGQGSADQFF. For the CDR3, the DNA is TGCGCCAGCAGCCAAGGAGGACAGGGGTCGGCGGATCAGTTCTTC.